A selection of T cell receptor beta chains follows, all from one sample in a study of T-cell memory formation after mild COVID-19. TCRdb analysed the 5' RACE reads with MiXCR anew, one entry per CDR3 protein. The repertoire holds some 600,000 distinct CDR3 sequences, with roughly 17% as singletons. The sequencing sample was made of PBMCs or a T cell subset sorted from them (not recorded which). The receptors were gathered from an adult woman who had mild COVID-19 (a few samples of this study predate the infection). Cell type and time point are not known. Both conserved end residues are part of each CDR3. Each record gives: V gene, D gene, J gene, clone size, CDR3 DNA, CDR3 protein. The D gene is left open where the match is weak. Part of the rows lack a size; the others show once, few, many or a class for expanded clones.

V gene: TRBV12-3/TRBV12-4
D gene: -
J gene: TRBJ2-1
clone size: few
CDR3 DNA: TGTGCCAGCAGTCGCCGAGAAGCCGGTGAGCAGTTCTTC
CDR3 protein: CASSRREAGEQFF

V gene: TRBV2
D gene: -
J gene: TRBJ1-1
clone size: -
CDR3 DNA: TGTGCCAGCAGGGGGGGGGCGAGGACTGAAGCTTTCTTT
CDR3 protein: CASRGGARTEAFF

V gene: TRBV4-2
D gene: -
J gene: TRBJ1-2
clone size: -
CDR3 DNA: TGTGCCAGCAGCCAAGATGACAGCACCTATGGCTACACCTTC
CDR3 protein: CASSQDDSTYGYTF

V gene: TRBV5-6
D gene: TRBD1
J gene: TRBJ2-5
clone size: -
CDR3 DNA: TGTGCCAGCAGCTGGACAGGGGACGAGACCCAGTACTTC
CDR3 protein: CASSWTGDETQYF

V gene: TRBV7-9
D gene: TRBD1
J gene: TRBJ1-2
clone size: many
CDR3 DNA: TGTGCCAGCAGCGCTACAGGGGGCTATGGCTACACCTTC
CDR3 protein: CASSATGGYGYTF

V gene: TRBV19
D gene: TRBD1
J gene: TRBJ2-7
clone size: -
CDR3 DNA: TGTGCCAGTAGTATGACTCGGACAGGGTCCTACGAGCAGTACTTC
CDR3 protein: CASSMTRTGSYEQYF

V gene: TRBV5-1
D gene: TRBD1
J gene: TRBJ1-2
clone size: -
CDR3 DNA: TGCGCCAGCAGGAGGGGACAGGGGGCAGAAAACTATGGCTACACCTTC
CDR3 protein: CASRRGQGAENYGYTF

V gene: TRBV15
D gene: TRBD2
J gene: TRBJ2-1
clone size: -
CDR3 DNA: TGTGCCACCAGCAGAGATCTAAGCGGGAGGGCCGGACAGTTCTTC
CDR3 protein: CATSRDLSGRAGQFF

V gene: TRBV7-9
D gene: TRBD2
J gene: TRBJ2-1
clone size: few
CDR3 DNA: TGTGCCAGCAGCCCCCCACTAGCGGGAGGGCCGGTGAGGAGCTACAATGAGCAGTTCTTC
CDR3 protein: CASSPPLAGGPVRSYNEQFF

V gene: TRBV10-3
D gene: -
J gene: TRBJ1-5
clone size: -
CDR3 DNA: TGTGCCATCAGTGACAGGGGTTTAGGTCAGCCCCAGCATTTT
CDR3 protein: CAISDRGLGQPQHF

V gene: TRBV5-1
D gene: TRBD2
J gene: TRBJ2-7
clone size: -
CDR3 DNA: TGCGCCAGCAGCGAGGGAGGGCCGGGTGAGCAGTACTTC
CDR3 protein: CASSEGGPGEQYF

V gene: TRBV7-9
D gene: -
J gene: TRBJ1-1
clone size: -
CDR3 DNA: TGTGCCAGCAGCCCCTTCACTGAAGCTTTCTTT
CDR3 protein: CASSPFTEAFF

V gene: TRBV3-1
D gene: -
J gene: TRBJ1-1
clone size: few
CDR3 DNA: TGTGCCAGCAGCAAGGGCGAGTTGAGGACTGAAGCTTTCTTT
CDR3 protein: CASSKGELRTEAFF

V gene: TRBV27
D gene: TRBD1
J gene: TRBJ1-4
clone size: -
CDR3 DNA: TGTGCCAGCAGTATTTATGTCGGGACAGGGTACGAAAAACTGTTTTTT
CDR3 protein: CASSIYVGTGYEKLFF

V gene: TRBV6-2/TRBV6-3
D gene: -
J gene: TRBJ2-3
clone size: -
CDR3 DNA: TGTGCCAGCAGGATAGACCGGGACACGGGCACAGATACGCAGTATTTT
CDR3 protein: CASRIDRDTGTDTQYF

V gene: TRBV5-1
D gene: -
J gene: TRBJ1-4
clone size: many
CDR3 DNA: TGCGCCAGCAGCCCGGACAGCAATAATGAAAAACTGTTTTTT
CDR3 protein: CASSPDSNNEKLFF

V gene: TRBV7-2
D gene: -
J gene: TRBJ1-1
clone size: few
CDR3 DNA: TGTGCCAGCAGCCTCCTACAGGGTGCGGACACTGAAGCTTTCTTT
CDR3 protein: CASSLLQGADTEAFF

V gene: TRBV30
D gene: TRBD1
J gene: TRBJ2-7
clone size: few
CDR3 DNA: TGTGCCTGGAGCCGGGGACAGGGGATATACGAGCAGTACTTC
CDR3 protein: CAWSRGQGIYEQYF

V gene: TRBV7-9
D gene: -
J gene: TRBJ2-5
clone size: many
CDR3 DNA: TGTGCCAGCAGCTCCGACGTGGAGACCCAGTACTTC
CDR3 protein: CASSSDVETQYF

V gene: TRBV4-1
D gene: -
J gene: TRBJ2-7
clone size: -
CDR3 DNA: TGCGCCAGCAGCCAAAGACGGGACACCGGAGGAATGTCCTACGAGCAGTACTTC
CDR3 protein: CASSQRRDTGGMSYEQYF

V gene: TRBV18
D gene: -
J gene: TRBJ2-2
clone size: few
CDR3 DNA: TGTGCCAGCTCACCACGGCGGGGCACCGGGGAGCTGTTTTTT
CDR3 protein: CASSPRRGTGELFF

V gene: TRBV5-1
D gene: -
J gene: TRBJ2-4
clone size: few
CDR3 DNA: TGCGCCAGCAGCTTGGATGGGACCAGAAACATTCAGTACTTC
CDR3 protein: CASSLDGTRNIQYF

V gene: TRBV7-7
D gene: -
J gene: TRBJ2-7
clone size: -
CDR3 DNA: TGTGCCAGCAGCAACCCAGAGGGCGAGCAGTACTTC
CDR3 protein: CASSNPEGEQYF

V gene: TRBV6-4
D gene: TRBD2
J gene: TRBJ2-1
clone size: few
CDR3 DNA: TGTGCCAGCAGTGGACTAGCGGGCAACAATGAGCAGTTCTTC
CDR3 protein: CASSGLAGNNEQFF

V gene: TRBV6-2/TRBV6-3
D gene: -
J gene: TRBJ2-1
clone size: many
CDR3 DNA: TGTGCCAGCAGTTACGCCCAGACTAGGTACAATGAGCAGTTCTTC
CDR3 protein: CASSYAQTRYNEQFF

V gene: TRBV25-1
D gene: -
J gene: TRBJ1-1
clone size: -
CDR3 DNA: TGTGCCAGCAGTGAAATCGGGACCGGGGGGCAGGCTTTCTTT
CDR3 protein: CASSEIGTGGQAFF

V gene: TRBV9
D gene: TRBD1
J gene: TRBJ2-3
clone size: -
CDR3 DNA: TGTGCCAGCAGCGTAGATCCGGGACAGGGATTTTCTAGCACAGATACGCAGTATTTT
CDR3 protein: CASSVDPGQGFSSTDTQYF

V gene: TRBV4-1
D gene: TRBD1
J gene: TRBJ1-2
clone size: -
CDR3 DNA: TGCGCCAGCAGCCAACCCGGACAGGGGGCGTATGGCTACACCTTC
CDR3 protein: CASSQPGQGAYGYTF

V gene: TRBV20-1
D gene: -
J gene: TRBJ2-5
clone size: many
CDR3 DNA: TGCAGTGTTCTACGGACCGCAGATTCCGGAGAGACCCAGTACTTC
CDR3 protein: CSVLRTADSGETQYF

V gene: TRBV12-3/TRBV12-4
D gene: -
J gene: TRBJ2-1
clone size: few
CDR3 DNA: TGTGCCAGCAGTTTGTTCGGGCGGGAAAATGAGCAGTTCTTC
CDR3 protein: CASSLFGRENEQFF

V gene: TRBV5-1
D gene: -
J gene: TRBJ1-1
clone size: -
CDR3 DNA: TGCGCCAGCAGCTTGGATCCGGGGGTGAACACTGAAGCTTTCTTT
CDR3 protein: CASSLDPGVNTEAFF

V gene: TRBV7-2
D gene: -
J gene: TRBJ2-5
clone size: -
CDR3 DNA: TGTGCCAGCAGCCTGACAGCGACCGCTCAAGAGACCCAGTACTTC
CDR3 protein: CASSLTATAQETQYF

V gene: TRBV9
D gene: -
J gene: TRBJ2-7
clone size: -
CDR3 DNA: TGTGCCAGCAGCCCATCCCTTGAGCTTTCCTACGAGCAGTACTTC
CDR3 protein: CASSPSLELSYEQYF

V gene: TRBV5-1
D gene: -
J gene: TRBJ2-3
clone size: few
CDR3 DNA: TGCGCCAGCGGTGACACCTCTAGCACAGATACGCAGTATTTT
CDR3 protein: CASGDTSSTDTQYF

V gene: TRBV15
D gene: TRBD1
J gene: TRBJ2-7
clone size: -
CDR3 DNA: TGTGCCACCAGCAGAGATAGGGCAGGGGGAGACTACGAGCAGTACTTC
CDR3 protein: CATSRDRAGGDYEQYF

V gene: TRBV3-1
D gene: -
J gene: TRBJ1-1
clone size: -
CDR3 DNA: TGTGCCAGCAGCCAAGAAGGGGTCTTCTCAGGAGGAGCTTTCTTT
CDR3 protein: CASSQEGVFSGGAFF

V gene: TRBV9
D gene: -
J gene: TRBJ1-1
clone size: -
CDR3 DNA: TGTGCCAGCAGCGTAGGGTCCAGGGCGTCGTCTGAAGCTTTCTTT
CDR3 protein: CASSVGSRASSEAFF